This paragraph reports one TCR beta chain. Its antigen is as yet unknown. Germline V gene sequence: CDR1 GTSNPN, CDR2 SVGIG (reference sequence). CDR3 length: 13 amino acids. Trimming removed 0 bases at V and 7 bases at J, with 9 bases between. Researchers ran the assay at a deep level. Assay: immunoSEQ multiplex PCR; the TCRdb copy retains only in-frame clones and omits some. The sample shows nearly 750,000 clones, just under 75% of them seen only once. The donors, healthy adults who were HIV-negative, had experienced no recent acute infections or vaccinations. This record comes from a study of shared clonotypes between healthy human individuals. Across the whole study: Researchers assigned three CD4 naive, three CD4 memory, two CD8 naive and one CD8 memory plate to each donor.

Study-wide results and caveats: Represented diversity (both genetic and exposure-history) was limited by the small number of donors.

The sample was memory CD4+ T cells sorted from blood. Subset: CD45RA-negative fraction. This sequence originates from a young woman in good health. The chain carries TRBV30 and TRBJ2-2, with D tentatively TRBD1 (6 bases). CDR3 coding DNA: TGTGCCTGGAGTGTACGGACAGACGGGGAGCTGTTTTTT. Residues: CAWSVRTDGELFF.